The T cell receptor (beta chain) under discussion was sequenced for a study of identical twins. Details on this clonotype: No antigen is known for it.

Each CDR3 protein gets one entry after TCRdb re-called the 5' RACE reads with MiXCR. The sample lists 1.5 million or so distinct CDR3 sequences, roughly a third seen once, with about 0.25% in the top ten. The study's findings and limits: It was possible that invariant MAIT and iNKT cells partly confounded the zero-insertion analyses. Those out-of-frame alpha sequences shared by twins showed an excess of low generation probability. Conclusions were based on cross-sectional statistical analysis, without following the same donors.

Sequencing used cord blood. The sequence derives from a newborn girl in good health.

The CDR3 bases are TGTGCCAGCAGTTACGAGACACCTTTGAACACTGAAGCTTTCTTT. Amino acid sequence: CASSYETPLNTEAFF. The chain carries TRBV6-5 and TRBJ1-1; the D is unclear. This CDR3 comprises 15 residues. Deletions cut 2 bases from V and 0 bases from J, with 10 bases between. Germline V gene lookup returns CDR1 MNHEY and CDR2 SVGAGI.